What follows are 17 T cell receptor beta chains derived from one specimen sequenced in a study of T cell responses to AZD1222 COVID-19 vaccine. Profiled with immunoSEQ multiplex PCR; TCRdb holds only in-frame clones, not every one. The sample consists of 130,000 to 150,000 clones, about 92% of them appearing once. The specimen was peripheral blood, collected on day 0 of AZD1222 vaccination. All receptors derive from an adult in good health.

The V and J genes are TRBV4-1 and TRBJ1-6; D gene uncertain. Germline assignment: CDR1 MGHRA and CDR2 YSYEKL. The ends were cut back, 0 bases at V and 6 bases at J, with 12 bases in the middle. This CDR3 contains 16 residues. The CDR3 reads CASSQDVGDLNSPLHF. CDR3 coding DNA: TGCGCCAGCAGCCAAGATGTCGGAGACCTTAATTCACCCCTCCACTTT.

The J gene is TRBJ2-2, the V gene TRBV9; 7 bases line up with TRBD1. The CDR3 runs to 19 residues. Unmatched junction bases numbered 15, after V lost 3 bases and J lost 1 base. From germline, CDR1 is SGDLS and CDR2 YYNGEE. In nucleotides, the CDR3 is TGTGCCAGCAGCGAGACAGGGACCTACGGGACCCGGAACACCGGGGAGCTGTTTTTT. Protein product: CASSETGTYGTRNTGELFF.

The rearrangement uses TRBV7-2 and TRBJ1-4; D call uncertain. The V and J ends lost 4 bases and 13 bases respectively, with 16 bases between them. The CDR3 contains 13 residues. Per the germline V gene, CDR1 is SGHTA and CDR2 is FQGNSA. CDR3 nucleotide sequence: TGTGCCAGCAGCTCAGACTCAGGTGGGAGACTGTTTTTT. It specifies CASSSDSGGRLFF.

The rearrangement joins TRBV7-8 to TRBJ2-7, with TRBD2 as a possible D gene (5 bases). The V gene lost 6 bases and the J gene lost 7 bases, with 16 bases spanning the gap. The CDR3 consists of 13 residues. Looked up from germline, CDR1 is SGHVS and CDR2 is FQNEAQ. CDR3 in DNA: TGTGCCAGCAGTCGTATCCCAGCGGATGAGCAGTACTTC. The encoded protein is CASSRIPADEQYF.

The sample holds one count of this clone. V and J are TRBV9 and TRBJ2-5; 9 positions agree with TRBD2. Germline trimming cut 4 bases from V and 5 bases from J; bases unmatched to any gene: 12. This CDR3 comprises 16 residues. CDR1 is SGDLS and CDR2 is YYNGEE in the germline V gene. DNA of the CDR3: TGTGCCAGCAGCCTCTCGAGCGGGGGGTTTCAGGAGACCCAGTACTTC. As protein: CASSLSSGGFQETQYF.

This chain connects TRBV28 to TRBJ1-2; 9 bases line up with TRBD1. This CDR3 contains 15 residues. Germline V gene data show CDR1 as MDHEN and CDR2 as SYDVKM. V dropped 5 bases and J dropped 4; count of bases not matched to a gene: 8. CDR3: CASSATGGYVYGYTF. The CDR3 region has the DNA TGTGCCAGCAGTGCGACAGGGGGATATGTCTATGGCTACACCTTC.

In its sample, this clone was seen once. The rearrangement uses TRBV27 and TRBJ1-1, with D possibly being TRBD1 (6 bases). Germline CDR1 and CDR2: MNHEY and SMNVEV (reference sequence). V lost 5 bases and J 1 base, leaving 14 bases between the germline ends. The CDR3 length is 15 residues. CDR3 sequence reads: CASSPSRTANTEAFF. The DNA of the CDR3 is TGTGCCAGCAGTCCCTCCCGGACAGCGAACACTGAAGCTTTCTTT.

The rearrangement joins TRBV7-3 to TRBJ1-1, with D uncertain. Germline-derived CDR1 and CDR2 are SGHTA and FQGTGA. There are 13 residues in the CDR3. V was clipped by 2 bases and J by 2 bases, with 6 bases between them. The CDR3 loop is CASSLAANTEAFF. CDR3 coding DNA: TGTGCCAGCAGCTTAGCTGCAAACACTGAAGCTTTCTTT. Variable domain in full (rest from reference TRBV7-3 and TRBJ1-1): GAGVSQTPSNKVTEKGKYVELRCDPISGHTALYWYRQSLGQGPEFLIYFQGTGAADDSGLPNDRFFAVRPEGSVSTLKIQRTERGDSAVYLCASSLAANTEAFFGQGTRLTVV.

This clone came up once. The V gene is TRBV18, the J gene TRBJ2-2; possible D gene TRBD1, 6 bases. CDR1 is KGHSH, CDR2 LQKENI, per germline. CDR3 length: 18 amino acids. V lost 1 base to trimming and J lost 0 bases, with 15 bases between them. CDR3 residues: CASSPLTGTIANTGELFF. In DNA, the CDR3 is TGTGCCAGCTCACCACTTACCGGGACAATCGCGAACACCGGGGAGCTGTTTTTT.

The chain uses TRBV10-3 and TRBJ2-3; 10 bases agree with TRBD1. The CDR3 is made up of 16 amino acids. V gave up 6 bases and J gave up 0 bases; unmatched junction bases: 6. The V gene's germline CDR1 is ENHRY and CDR2 SYGVKD. CDR3 in amino acids: CAISPGQGISTDTQYF. The DNA of the CDR3 is TGTGCCATCAGCCCGGGACAGGGGATTAGCACAGATACGCAGTATTTT.

The CDR3 sequence: CASSPWFGPANEKLFF. The CDR3 DNA reads TGCGCCAGCAGCCCGTGGTTTGGGCCAGCTAATGAAAAACTGTTTTTT. The rearrangement links TRBV4-1 to TRBJ1-4; D gene uncertain. The V gene's germline CDR1 is MGHRA and CDR2 YSYEKL. Trimming cost V 4 bases and J 3 bases, with 15 bases left between them. This CDR3 contains 16 residues.

V and J are TRBV10-3 and TRBJ2-2; possibly TRBD1 for D (5 bases). CDR3 length: 14 residues. The germline gives CDR1 ENHRY, CDR2 SYGVKD. V dropped 10 bases and J dropped 2 bases, with 14 bases sitting between them. The CDR3, as DNA: TGTGCCACACTGGACACTGGTAACACCGGGGAGCTGTTTTTT. It codes for CATLDTGNTGELFF.

The rearrangement joins TRBV3-1 (or the pseudogene TRBV3-2) to TRBJ1-6; no clear D. The CDR3 totals 15 residues. V was trimmed by 2 bases and J by 6 bases, leaving 11 bases between them. The germline V gene encodes CDR1 LGHDT and CDR2 YNNKEL (reference sequence). CDR3 bases: TGTGCCAGCAGCCAACCCCTGGGGTGTAATTCACCCCTCCACTTT. As protein: CASSQPLGCNSPLHF.

This clone showed up just once. The V call is TRBV3-1 (or the pseudogene TRBV3-2), the J call TRBJ2-1; 8 bases agree with TRBD2. Germline assignment: CDR1 LGHDT and CDR2 YNNKEL (reference sequence). With V trimmed by 6 bases and J by 7 bases, 2 bases remained unmatched. The CDR3 is 12 residues long. CDR3 DNA: TGTGCCAGCAGGAGCGGGGGAAATGAGCAGTTCTTC. As protein: CASRSGGNEQFF.

The chain recombines TRBV6-2 or TRBV6-3 with TRBJ2-5; 8 bases are shared with TRBD1. CDR3 size: 16 residues. From germline, CDR1 is MNHEY and CDR2 SVGEGT. Trimming removed 2 bases from V and 7 bases from J; junction bases left unmatched: 12. CDR3 sequence (DNA): TGTGCCAGCAGTTACCCCCGGACAGGGTTTGGGGGGACCCAGTACTTC. Its protein product is CASSYPRTGFGGTQYF.

This chain uses TRBV4-1 with TRBJ1-6, with 9 bases matching TRBD1. There are 17 residues in the CDR3. The germline V gene has CDR1 MGHRA and CDR2 YSYEKL. V dropped 4 bases and J dropped 4; count of bases not matched to a gene: 8. The DNA of the CDR3 is TGCGCCAGCAGCCGGGGGGACAGGGACGCATATAATTCACCCCTCCACTTT. This encodes CASSRGDRDAYNSPLHF.

The rearrangement joins TRBV5-4 to TRBJ2-3; TRBD2 aligns across 15 bases. Germline CDR1 reads SGHNT; CDR2 reads YYREEE (reference sequence). V shed 2 bases and J 3 bases; nucleotides not matched to a gene: 10. The CDR3 totals 19 residues. The CDR3 loop is CASSFPGLAGGPGTDTQYF. DNA of the CDR3: TGTGCCAGCAGCTTTCCCGGACTAGCGGGGGGGCCGGGAACAGATACGCAGTATTTT.